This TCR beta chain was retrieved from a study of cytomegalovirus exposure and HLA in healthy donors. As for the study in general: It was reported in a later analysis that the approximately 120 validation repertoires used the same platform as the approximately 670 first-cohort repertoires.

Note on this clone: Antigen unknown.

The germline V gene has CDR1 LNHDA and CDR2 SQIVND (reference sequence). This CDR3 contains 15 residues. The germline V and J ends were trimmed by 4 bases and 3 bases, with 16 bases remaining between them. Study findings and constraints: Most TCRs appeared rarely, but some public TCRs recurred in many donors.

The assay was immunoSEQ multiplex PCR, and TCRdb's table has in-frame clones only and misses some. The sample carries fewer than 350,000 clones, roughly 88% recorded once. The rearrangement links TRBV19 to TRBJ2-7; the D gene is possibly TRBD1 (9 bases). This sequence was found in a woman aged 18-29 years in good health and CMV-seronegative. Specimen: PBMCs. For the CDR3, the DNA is TGTGCCAGTAGTACCCGGGAGGGACAGGGCTACGAGCAGTACTTC. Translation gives CASSTREGQGYEQYF. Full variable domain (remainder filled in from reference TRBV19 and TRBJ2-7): DGGITQSPKYLFRKEGQNVTLSCEQNLNHDAMYWYRQDPGQGLRLIYYSQIVNDFQKGDIAEGYSVSREKKESFPLTVTSAQKNPTAFYLCASSTREGQGYEQYFGPGTRLTVT.